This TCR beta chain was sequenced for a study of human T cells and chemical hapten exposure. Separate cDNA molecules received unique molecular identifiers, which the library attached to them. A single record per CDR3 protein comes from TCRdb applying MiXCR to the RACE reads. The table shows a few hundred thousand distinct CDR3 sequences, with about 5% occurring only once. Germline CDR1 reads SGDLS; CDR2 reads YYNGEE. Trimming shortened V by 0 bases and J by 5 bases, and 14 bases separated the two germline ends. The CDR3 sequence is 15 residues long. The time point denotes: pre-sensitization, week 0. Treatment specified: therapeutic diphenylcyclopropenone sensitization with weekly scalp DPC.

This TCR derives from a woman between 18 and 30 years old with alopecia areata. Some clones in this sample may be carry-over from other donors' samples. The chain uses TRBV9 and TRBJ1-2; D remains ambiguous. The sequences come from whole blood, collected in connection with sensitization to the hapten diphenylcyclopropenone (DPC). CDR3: CASSVDLLQLYGYTF. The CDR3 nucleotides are TGTGCCAGCAGCGTAGATCTCCTTCAGTTATATGGCTACACCTTC.